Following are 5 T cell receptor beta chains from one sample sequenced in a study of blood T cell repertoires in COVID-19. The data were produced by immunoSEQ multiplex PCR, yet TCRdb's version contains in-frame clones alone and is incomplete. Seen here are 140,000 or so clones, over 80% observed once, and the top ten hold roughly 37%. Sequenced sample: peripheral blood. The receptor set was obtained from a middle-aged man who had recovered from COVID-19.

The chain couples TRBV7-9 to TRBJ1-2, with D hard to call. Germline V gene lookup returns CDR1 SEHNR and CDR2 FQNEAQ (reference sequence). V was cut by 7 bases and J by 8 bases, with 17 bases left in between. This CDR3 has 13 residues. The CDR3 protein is CASTSLRGEGYTF. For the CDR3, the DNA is TGTGCCAGCACTTCCCTCCGCGGCGAAGGCTACACCTTC.

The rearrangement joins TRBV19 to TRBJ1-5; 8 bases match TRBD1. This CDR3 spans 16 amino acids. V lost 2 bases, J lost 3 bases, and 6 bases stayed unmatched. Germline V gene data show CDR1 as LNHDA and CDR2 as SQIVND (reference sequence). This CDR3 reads CASSIRDRPTNQPQHF. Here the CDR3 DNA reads TGTGCCAGTAGTATAAGGGACAGGCCTACCAATCAGCCCCAGCATTTT.

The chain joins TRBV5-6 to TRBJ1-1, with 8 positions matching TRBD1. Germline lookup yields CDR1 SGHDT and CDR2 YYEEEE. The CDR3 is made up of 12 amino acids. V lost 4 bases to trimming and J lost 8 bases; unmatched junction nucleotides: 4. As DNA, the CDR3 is TGTGCCAGCAGCCTGGGACAGGACGAAGCTTTCTTT. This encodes CASSLGQDEAFF. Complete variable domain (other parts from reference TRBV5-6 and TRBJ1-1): DAGVTQSPTHLIKTRGQQVTLRCSPKSGHDTVSWYQQALGQGPQFIFQYYEEEERQRGNFPDRFSGHQFPNYSSELNVNALLLGDSALYLCASSLGQDEAFFGQGTRLTVV.

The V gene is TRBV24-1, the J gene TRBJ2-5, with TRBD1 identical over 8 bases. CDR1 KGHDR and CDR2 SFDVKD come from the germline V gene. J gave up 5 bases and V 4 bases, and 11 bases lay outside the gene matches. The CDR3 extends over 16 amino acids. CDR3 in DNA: TGTGCCACCAGTGACCCTGGGACAGGAGATCGGGAGACCCAGTACTTC. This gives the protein CATSDPGTGDRETQYF.

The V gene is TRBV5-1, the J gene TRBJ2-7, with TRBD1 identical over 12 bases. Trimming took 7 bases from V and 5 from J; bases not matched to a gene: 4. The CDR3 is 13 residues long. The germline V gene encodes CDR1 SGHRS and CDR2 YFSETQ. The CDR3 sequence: CASHRDRGHEQYF. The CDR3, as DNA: TGCGCCAGCCATCGGGACAGGGGGCACGAGCAGTACTTC.